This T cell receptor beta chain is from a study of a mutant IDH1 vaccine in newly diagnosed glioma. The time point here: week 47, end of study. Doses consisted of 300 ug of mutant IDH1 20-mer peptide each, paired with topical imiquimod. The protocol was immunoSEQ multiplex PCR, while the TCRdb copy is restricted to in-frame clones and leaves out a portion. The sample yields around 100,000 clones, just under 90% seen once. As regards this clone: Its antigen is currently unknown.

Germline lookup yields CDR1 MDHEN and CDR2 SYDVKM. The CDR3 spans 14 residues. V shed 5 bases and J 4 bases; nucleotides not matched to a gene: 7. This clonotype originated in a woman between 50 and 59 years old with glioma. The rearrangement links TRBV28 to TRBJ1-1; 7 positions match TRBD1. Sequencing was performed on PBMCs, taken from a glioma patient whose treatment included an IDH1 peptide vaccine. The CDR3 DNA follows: TGTGCCAGCAGTCCCCGGGACAGAGGCACTGAAGCTTTCTTT. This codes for CASSPRDRGTEAFF.